A single sample gave rise to the 18 T cell receptor beta chains below, sequenced in a study of blood T cells in healthy people across ages. The second PCR ran roughly 6 to 11 cycles with a sample-barcoded 5' primer and J-beta primers. TCRdb processed the 5' RACE reads anew with MiXCR; each CDR3 protein has one entry. The sample has around 780,000 distinct CDR3 sequences; about a quarter are singletons. These data were likewise used in another study, on T cells of mothers and their children.

Sequenced input: blood. These receptors all stem from a boy aged 5-17 years in good health.

The chain is built from TRBV6-5 and TRBJ2-7; 7 positions agree with TRBD1. Looked up from germline, CDR1 is MNHEY and CDR2 is SVGAGI. V dropped 6 bases and J dropped 3; count of bases not matched to a gene: 8. This CDR3 has 14 amino acids. CDR3 region: CASRDDRVGYEQYF. CDR3 DNA sequence: TGTGCCAGCAGGGATGACAGGGTCGGCTACGAGCAGTACTTC.

This rearrangement joins TRBV20-1 to TRBJ1-5; D not certain. V was clipped by 2 bases and J by 5 bases, with 16 bases between them. The CDR3 spans 15 residues. The germline gives CDR1 DFQATT, CDR2 SNEGSKA (reference sequence). The chain's CDR3 is CSARMGDGDYQPQHF. CDR3 DNA: TGCAGTGCTAGAATGGGCGACGGAGACTATCAGCCCCAGCATTTT.

This clonotype has only a few counts. It is unclear where the CDR3 begins or ends on the DNA, so no DNA is shown, and the CDR3 is as TCRdb lists it. The rearrangement joins TRBV28 to TRBJ2-7; TRBD1 is taken as the D call from the table, unchecked against the DNA. Germline V lookup: CDR1 MDHEN, CDR2 SYDVKM. Termini included, the CDR3 measures 13 amino acids. The CDR3 is CASTPWGQGTRYF.

This clonotype showed up many times. This chain joins TRBV3-1 and TRBJ2-2; 8 nucleotides agree with TRBD2. The CDR3 is 14 amino acids. V shed 5 bases, J shed 6 bases, and the junction held 5 bases outside the gene matches. The germline V gene has CDR1 LGHDT and CDR2 YNNKEL (reference sequence). CDR3 residues: CASSDGGVPGELFF. The CDR3 DNA reads as TGTGCCAGCAGCGACGGGGGGGTCCCCGGGGAGCTGTTTTTT.

The CDR3 DNA reads as TGTGCCAGCAGGACTAGCGGGGGCCCTGAGCAGTTCTTC. It specifies CASRTSGGPEQFF. J is TRBJ2-1 and V is TRBV25-1, with 12 positions matching TRBD2. The J segment lost 9 bases and the V segment lost 6 bases, leaving 3 bases of the junction unmatched. Germline V gene data show CDR1 as MGHDK and CDR2 as SYGVNS. The CDR3 contains 13 residues.

The V gene is TRBV7-9, the J gene TRBJ2-5; 10 bases are shared with TRBD1. The DNA matches TRBJ2-7 better at its end, which makes the J call doubtful. In germline, CDR1 is SEHNR, CDR2 FQNEAQ (reference sequence). The length of the CDR3 is 16 residues. The CDR3 spells CASSLAGTGDPYEQYF. The CDR3 DNA is TGTGCCAGCAGCTTAGCGGGGACAGGGGATCCCTACGAGCAGTACTTC.

The chain couples TRBV20-1 to TRBJ2-5, with a tentative D call TRBD2 (6 bases). The CDR3 spans 15 residues. V was trimmed by 6 bases and J by 0 bases, leaving 17 bases between them. Germline V lookup: CDR1 DFQATT, CDR2 SNEGSKA (reference sequence). In nucleotides, the CDR3 is TGCAGTGCCCGTCCAGGGACTTTGAACCAAGAGACCCAGTACTTC. Translated, it gives CSARPGTLNQETQYF.

The chain has TRBV12-5 and TRBJ2-3, with TRBD2 identical over 12 bases. The length of the CDR3 is 18 residues. V was pared by 2 bases and J by 3 bases, with 9 bases of the junction left unmatched. Germline CDR1 reads LGHNT; CDR2 reads FRNRAP. The CDR3 bases are TGTGCTAGTGGTTTGCCCCAACCTAGCGGGGGGGGAACAGATACGCAGTATTTT. This gives the protein CASGLPQPSGGGTDTQYF.

On this clonotype: A much larger clone differs by one base, so this may be a read error. The V gene is TRBV7-9, the J gene TRBJ1-2; D remains ambiguous. The germline V and J ends were trimmed by 1 base and 6 bases, with 6 bases remaining between them. Germline CDR1 and CDR2: SEHNR and FQNEAQ (reference sequence). The CDR3 runs 12 residues. DNA of the CDR3: TGTGCCAGCAGCTTAGGGGCCCATGGCTACACCTTC. Its translation: CASSLGAHGYTF.

This clonotype was found a few times. The gene calls are TRBV5-5 and TRBJ2-4; 9 bases map to TRBD2. V lost 4 bases to trimming and J lost 8 bases; unmatched junction nucleotides: 13. This CDR3 comprises 16 residues. Germline V gene data show CDR1 as SGHKS and CDR2 as YYEKEE (reference sequence). DNA of the CDR3: TGTGCCAGCAGCATACACCCGGCTAGCGGGGAATACATTCAGTACTTC. It translates to CASSIHPASGEYIQYF.

This clonotype appeared a few times. CDR3 protein: CAWNGRLTGGGQGHEQYF. CDR3 in DNA: TGTGCCTGGAACGGCCGGCTGACTGGCGGGGGGCAGGGGCACGAGCAATACTTC. The V and J genes are TRBV30 and TRBJ2-5; 8 positions match TRBD2. The V segment lost 4 bases and the J segment 14 bases; nucleotides outside the gene matches: 30. The CDR3 runs to 18 residues. Germline-derived CDR1 and CDR2 are GTSNPN and SVGIG (reference sequence).

Notes on this clonotype: The conserved phenylalanine or tryptophan is not found at the CDR3 terminus, so this likely reflects a read error. The genes are TRBV5-1 and TRBJ1-1, with 7 bases lining up with TRBD1. Germline CDR1 and CDR2: SGHRS and YFSETQ. Losses at the gene ends were 2 bases for V and 4 bases for J; bases not matched to a gene: 8. The CDR3 length is 15 residues. CDR3 DNA: TGCGCCAGCAGCTTACAGACAGGGAGGACCACTGAAGCTTTCCTT. Amino acid sequence: CASSLQTGRTTEAFL.

There are a few counts of this clonotype. V is TRBV4-1 and J is TRBJ1-4; D is ambiguous. Germline V CDR1 and CDR2: MGHRA, YSYEKL. The CDR3 runs to 15 residues. The ends were cut back, 4 bases at V and 5 bases at J, with 14 bases in the middle. In DNA form, the CDR3 reads TGCGCCAGCAGCCCCGCGGGAGTAGGGAATGAAAAACTGTTTTTT. It codes for CASSPAGVGNEKLFF.

This clonotype appeared a few times. The rearrangement uses TRBV27 and TRBJ1-2; the D is unclear. V lost 6 bases and J 2 bases, leaving 13 bases between the germline ends. Germline CDR1 reads MNHEY; CDR2 reads SMNVEV (reference sequence). CDR3 size: 14 residues. The DNA for the CDR3 is TGTGCCAGCAGACGGACGACGGAAAACTATGGCTACACCTTC. As protein: CASRRTTENYGYTF.

The chain recombines TRBV20-1 with TRBJ2-3; 11 bases are a match to TRBD1. Looked up from germline, CDR1 is DFQATT and CDR2 is SNEGSKA (reference sequence). This CDR3 has 16 residues. Trimming cost V 2 bases and J 0 bases; bases outside gene matches: 4. In DNA form, the CDR3 reads TGCAGTGCTAGACCCGGACAGGGGGCGAGCACAGATACGCAGTATTTT. Encoded protein: CSARPGQGASTDTQYF.

V and J are TRBV7-2 and TRBJ1-5; no clear D. V lost 7 bases and J lost 2, with 12 bases in between. The germline CDR1 and CDR2 sequences are SGHTA and FQGNSA. The CDR3 runs to 14 residues. DNA of the CDR3: TGTGCCAGCACCCGAGATTCGGGCAATCAGCCCCAGCATTTT. Translation: CASTRDSGNQPQHF.

CDR3 amino acids: CSARDWAGAGWEQYF. The DNA of the CDR3 is TGCAGTGCTAGAGATTGGGCTGGCGCAGGTTGGGAGCAGTACTTC. This chain uses TRBV20-1 with TRBJ2-1; D not resolved. The better agreement between TRBJ2-7 and the DNA end casts doubt on the J call. CDR3 length: 15 residues. Germline CDR1 reads DFQATT; CDR2 reads SNEGSKA (reference sequence).

The rearrangement joins TRBV29-1 to TRBJ1-6, with D unclear. V was shortened by 3 bases and J by 10 bases, with 13 bases between the two germline ends. This CDR3 region has 13 residues. The germline CDR1 and CDR2 sequences are SQVTM and ANQGSEA. The CDR3 DNA follows: TGCAGCGTTGAGGTGGGCCGAGGGTCACCCCTCCACTTT. Its protein product is CSVEVGRGSPLHF.